These T cell receptor beta chains were read from a single sample in a study of B cell selection in AIRE deficiency. TCRdb's copy holds only in-frame clones and misses some; the assay was immunoSEQ multiplex PCR. The sample lists some 25,000 clones, around 97% seen once, with approximately 0.22% in the top ten. Sample: conventional CD4+ T cells sorted from PBMCs. The source of these receptors is a human donor with AIRE deficiency. CDR3s include the opening cysteine and the closing phenylalanine or tryptophan. A D gene is named only where the DNA matches it firmly. Clone size, where shown, is once, few, many, or a class for clones that have expanded.

j_call,d_call,clone_size,v_call,cdr3_aa,cdr3_nt
TRBJ2-7,TRBD2,-,TRBV28,CASSFLGFKRERSYEQYF,TGTGCCAGCAGTTTTTTAGGGTTTAAGCGGGAACGCTCCTACGAGCAGTACTTC
TRBJ1-4,TRBD1,-,TRBV6-5,CATTGQGKEEKLFF,TGTGCCACCACGGGACAGGGCAAAGAAGAAAAACTGTTTTTT
TRBJ2-7,-,-,TRBV25-1,CASREKGSTGEQYF,TGTGCCAGCAGAGAAAAGGGGAGTACTGGGGAGCAGTACTTC
TRBJ1-5,TRBD1,once,TRBV5-8,CASSLRGGWDQPQHF,TGTGCCAGCAGCTTGAGAGGGGGCTGGGATCAGCCCCAGCATTTT
TRBJ1-3,-,-,TRBV7-8,CASSLAATGISGGTIYF,TGTGCCAGCAGCTTAGCAGCCACAGGGATCTCTGGAGGCACCATATATTTT
TRBJ2-2,-,-,TRBV11-2,CASSFNRATGELFF,TGTGCCAGCAGCTTTAACAGGGCCACCGGGGAGCTGTTTTTT
TRBJ1-1,-,-,TRBV4-3,CASSLGQGRTEAFF,TGCGCCAGCAGCCTAGGGCAGGGAAGGACTGAAGCTTTCTTT
TRBJ1-2,TRBD1,-,TRBV27,CASSLIGPGTGKDRDGYTF,TGTGCCAGCAGTTTAATCGGGCCAGGGACAGGGAAAGATCGAGATGGCTACACCTTC
TRBJ1-5,-,-,TRBV2,CASSDSGLSNQPQHF,TGTGCCAGCAGTGACTCGGGGTTGAGCAATCAGCCCCAGCATTTT
TRBJ2-3,-,-,TRBV5-1,CASSLDGAVASTDTQYF,TGCGCCAGCAGCTTGGATGGGGCGGTCGCTAGCACAGATACGCAGTATTTT
TRBJ1-5,-,-,TRBV18,CASSPAGQPQHF,TGTGCCAGCTCACCAGCGGGTCAGCCCCAGCATTTT
TRBJ2-1,TRBD2,-,TRBV7-9,CASSYGGLAGGAPYNEQFF,TGTGCCAGCAGCTACGGCGGGCTAGCGGGAGGGGCTCCCTACAATGAGCAGTTCTTC
TRBJ2-7,-,-,TRBV19,CASSKAASTYEQYF,TGTGCCAGTAGTAAGGCAGCTTCCACCTACGAGCAGTACTTC
TRBJ2-7,TRBD1,-,TRBV7-2,CASSRFLGQGTYEQYF,TGTGCCAGCAGTCGATTTTTAGGACAGGGAACCTACGAGCAGTACTTC
TRBJ2-3,-,-,TRBV6-6,CASSYMDTQYF,TGTGCCAGCAGTTACATGGATACGCAGTATTTT
TRBJ1-2,-,-,TRBV11-2,CASSSTRALGGYTF,TGTGCCAGCAGCTCAACCCGGGCCCTCGGGGGCTACACCTTC
TRBJ2-5,-,-,TRBV7-3,CASSLNPRSHQETQYF,TGTGCCAGCAGCTTAAACCCCAGGTCCCACCAAGAGACCCAGTACTTC
TRBJ1-2,TRBD1,-,TRBV6-5,CASARTGDYGYTF,TGTGCCAGCGCCCGGACAGGGGACTATGGCTACACCTTC
TRBJ2-1,-,-,TRBV7-2,CASSPRDTLNEQFF,TGTGCCAGCAGCCCACGGGACACTCTCAATGAGCAGTTCTTC
TRBJ1-1,-,-,TRBV11-3,CASSLGAPDPFMNTEAFF,TGTGCCAGCAGCTTAGGCGCCCCTGATCCGTTCATGAACACTGAAGCTTTCTTT
TRBJ2-1,-,once,TRBV5-1,CASSLSVGAGNEQFF,TGCGCCAGCAGCTTGTCCGTAGGGGCCGGCAATGAGCAGTTCTTC
TRBJ1-1,-,-,TRBV19,CASSYESGPTYAFF,TGTGCCAGTAGCTACGAAAGCGGCCCTACCTACGCTTTCTTT
TRBJ1-2,-,-,TRBV5-8,CASSLSGQPYGYTF,TGTGCCAGCAGCTTATCCGGGCAGCCCTATGGCTACACCTTC
TRBJ2-7,TRBD1,-,TRBV10-3,CAISGQGAAYEQYF,TGTGCCATCAGTGGCCAGGGGGCGGCCTACGAGCAGTACTTC
TRBJ1-2,-,-,TRBV19,CASSIASGNYGYTF,TGTGCCAGTAGTATTGCCAGCGGAAACTATGGCTACACCTTC
TRBJ2-1,TRBD2,-,TRBV2,CASRTRLAGAYNEQFF,TGTGCCAGCAGGACCCGACTAGCGGGAGCCTACAATGAGCAGTTCTTC
TRBJ2-1,-,-,TRBV6-1,CASSVIDSTYNEQFF,TGTGCCAGCAGTGTAATTGACAGTACCTACAATGAGCAGTTCTTC
TRBJ2-3,-,-,TRBV27,CASSLQGPPLDTQYF,TGTGCCAGCAGCCTTCAGGGGCCGCCCCTTGATACGCAGTATTTT
TRBJ2-3,-,-,TRBV29-1,CSVERSTDTQYF,TGCAGCGTTGAGCGGTCTACAGATACGCAGTATTTT
TRBJ1-3,TRBD1,-,TRBV19,CASTDRGLSSGNTIYF,TGTGCCAGTACCGACAGGGGGTTATCCTCTGGAAACACCATATATTTT
TRBJ1-4,TRBD1,-,TRBV18,CASSRDRGTVSTNEKLFF,TGTGCCAGCTCAAGGGACAGGGGAACTGTGTCGACTAATGAAAAACTGTTTTTT
TRBJ2-2,-,few,TRBV7-3,CASSPTGTGELFF,TGTGCCAGCAGCCCGACCGGCACCGGGGAGCTGTTTTTT
TRBJ2-2,-,-,TRBV9,CASSVAFRTGELFF,TGTGCCAGCAGCGTAGCTTTTCGGACCGGGGAGCTGTTTTTT
TRBJ2-7,TRBD2,-,TRBV7-7,CASSEGTSGSYEQYF,TGTGCCAGCAGCGAGGGGACTAGCGGTTCCTACGAGCAGTACTTC
TRBJ2-1,-,once,TRBV5-1,CASSLGDGYNEQFF,TGCGCCAGCAGCTTGGGGGACGGATACAATGAGCAGTTCTTC
TRBJ1-5,-,-,TRBV29-1,CSVEYGLNQPQHF,TGCAGCGTTGAATACGGCCTCAATCAGCCCCAGCATTTT
TRBJ1-1,-,-,TRBV14,CASSHASMNTEAFF,TGTGCCAGCAGCCACGCATCTATGAACACTGAAGCTTTCTTT
TRBJ1-3,-,-,TRBV30,CAWSGGTSGNTIYF,TGTGCCTGGAGTGGTGGGACATCCGGAAACACCATATATTTT
TRBJ1-4,-,-,TRBV5-1,CASRATGNEKLFF,TGCGCCAGCAGGGCCACGGGTAATGAAAAACTGTTTTTT
TRBJ2-3,-,-,TRBV20-1,CSASQDTQYF,TGCAGTGCTAGCCAGGATACGCAGTATTTT
TRBJ1-3,-,once,TRBV6-1,CASSEGGGSGNTIYF,TGTGCCAGCAGTGAAGGGGGGGGGTCTGGAAACACCATATATTTT
TRBJ2-3,-,-,TRBV28,CASSTPTDTQYF,TGTGCCAGCAGTACCCCCACAGATACGCAGTATTTT
TRBJ2-3,-,-,TRBV28,CASRTDLTQYF,TGTGCCAGCAGAACTGATCTTACGCAGTATTTT
TRBJ1-5,-,-,TRBV28,CASSPDKGNQPQHF,TGTGCCAGCAGTCCGGACAAGGGCAATCAGCCCCAGCATTTT
TRBJ2-3,-,-,TRBV19,CASSNLLFGGSRPDTQYF,TGTGCCAGTAGTAACCTACTTTTTGGTGGGAGTAGACCAGATACGCAGTATTTT
TRBJ2-7,-,-,TRBV9,CASSPTLVFHEQYF,TGTGCCAGCAGCCCCACACTAGTATTCCACGAGCAGTACTTC
TRBJ1-1,TRBD1,-,TRBV11-1,CASSLGGQGGMNTEAFF,TGTGCCAGCAGCTTGGGGGGACAGGGAGGCATGAACACTGAAGCTTTCTTT
TRBJ1-3,TRBD1,once,TRBV4-2,CASTLSTGAGNTIYF,TGTGCCAGCACCCTCTCGACAGGGGCTGGAAACACCATATATTTT
TRBJ2-2,TRBD2,-,TRBV5-1,CASSPVGGPGGELFF,TGCGCCAGCAGTCCGGTGGGAGGGCCTGGCGGGGAGCTGTTTTTT
TRBJ1-5,-,-,TRBV19,CASRQGLGSMQPQHF,TGTGCCAGTAGGCAGGGTCTCGGAAGTATGCAGCCCCAGCATTTT
TRBJ2-7,-,-,TRBV7-2,CASSLGTFPHPYEQYF,TGTGCCAGCAGCTTAGGGACTTTTCCACACCCCTACGAGCAGTACTTC
TRBJ2-3,-,-,TRBV6-5,CASGLGGARDTQYF,TGTGCCAGCGGCCTAGGAGGGGCTAGAGATACGCAGTATTTT
TRBJ2-2,TRBD2,once,TRBV2,CASSRGLAANTGELFF,TGTGCCAGCAGCCGGGGACTAGCGGCGAACACCGGGGAGCTGTTTTTT
TRBJ1-4,-,-,TRBV28,CASSRVGFGKLFF,TGTGCCAGCAGCCGGGTCGGTTTCGGAAAACTGTTTTTT
TRBJ2-7,TRBD1,-,TRBV2,CASRPGQGNAEQYF,TGTGCCAGCAGACCGGGACAGGGTAACGCCGAGCAGTACTTC
TRBJ2-5,-,-,TRBV18,CASSSWGQETQYF,TGTGCCAGCTCATCCTGGGGGCAAGAGACCCAGTACTTC
TRBJ1-1,-,-,TRBV30,CAWLRGNTEAFF,TGTGCCTGGCTTCGGGGGAACACTGAAGCTTTCTTT